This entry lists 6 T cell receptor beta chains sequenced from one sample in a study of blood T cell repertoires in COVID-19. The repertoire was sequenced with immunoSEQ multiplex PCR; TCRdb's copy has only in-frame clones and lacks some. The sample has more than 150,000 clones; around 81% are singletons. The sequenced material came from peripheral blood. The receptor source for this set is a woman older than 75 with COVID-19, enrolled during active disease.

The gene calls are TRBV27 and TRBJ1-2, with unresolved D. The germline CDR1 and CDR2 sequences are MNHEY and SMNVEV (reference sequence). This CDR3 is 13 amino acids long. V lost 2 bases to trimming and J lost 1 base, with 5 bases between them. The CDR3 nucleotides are TGTGCCAGCAGTTTAGGGCTTAACTATGGCTACACCTTC. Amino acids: CASSLGLNYGYTF.

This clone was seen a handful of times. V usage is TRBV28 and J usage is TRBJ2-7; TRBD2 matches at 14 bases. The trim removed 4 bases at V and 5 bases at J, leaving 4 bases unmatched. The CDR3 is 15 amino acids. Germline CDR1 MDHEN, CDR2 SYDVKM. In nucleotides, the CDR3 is TGTGCCAGCAGTTCCGGGACTAGCGGGAGAAACGAGCAGTACTTC. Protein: CASSSGTSGRNEQYF.

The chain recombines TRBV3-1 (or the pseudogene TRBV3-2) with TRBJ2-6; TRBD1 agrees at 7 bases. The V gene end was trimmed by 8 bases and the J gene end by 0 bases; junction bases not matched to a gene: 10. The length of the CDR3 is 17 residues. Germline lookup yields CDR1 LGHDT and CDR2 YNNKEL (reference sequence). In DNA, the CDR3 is TGTGCCAGCTCCCCTAGGGACAGCCTCTCTGGGGCCAACGTCCTGACTTTC. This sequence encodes CASSPRDSLSGANVLTF.

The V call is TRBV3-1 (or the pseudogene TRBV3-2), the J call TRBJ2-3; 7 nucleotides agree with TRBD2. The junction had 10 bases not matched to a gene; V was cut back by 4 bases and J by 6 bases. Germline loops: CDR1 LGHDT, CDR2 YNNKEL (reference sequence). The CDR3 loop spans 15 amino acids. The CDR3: CASSLMGGRGDTQYF. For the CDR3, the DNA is TGTGCCAGCAGCCTAATGGGGGGGAGAGGGGATACGCAGTATTTT.

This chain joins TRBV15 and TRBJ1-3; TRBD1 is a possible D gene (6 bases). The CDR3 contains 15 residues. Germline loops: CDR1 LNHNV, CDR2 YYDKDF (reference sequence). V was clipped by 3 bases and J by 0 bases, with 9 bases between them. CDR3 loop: CATSRDRYSGNTIYF. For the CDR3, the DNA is TGTGCCACCAGCAGGGACAGATACTCTGGAAACACCATATATTTT.

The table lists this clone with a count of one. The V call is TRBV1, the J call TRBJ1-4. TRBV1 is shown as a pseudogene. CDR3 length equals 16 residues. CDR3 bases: TGCACCAGCAGCCAAATCCGGACTGCAACTAATGAAAAACTGTTTTTT. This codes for CTSSQIRTATNEKLFF.